The 10 T cell receptor beta chains in this list originate from one sample, sequenced in a study of regulatory T cells in long-lasting Graves disease (dated by TCRdb to the early 2020s). According to the study, the label for this sample's time point signals: persistent/refractory GD, antithyroid drugs over 5 years with positive TRAb. For both TCR sequencing and RNA sequencing, RNA was extracted from PBMCs in TRIzol. Library construction relied on multiplex PCR. Data came from an Illumina HiSeq 4000. TCR beta libraries were built with iRepertoire HTBI primers and Arm-PCR amplification of CDR3 regions. The public reads were reprocessed in TCRdb via fastp at Q25 and MiXCR, keeping in-frame beta chains. One record per CDR3 amino acid sequence lists the most common genes and DNA. The sample records around 460,000 distinct CDR3 sequences, roughly 21% of which are singletons. The ten most abundant clones make up roughly 7.7% of the sample.

The sample consisted of peripheral blood mononuclear cells (PBMCs), taken when the disease was refractory, from a patient treated with antithyroid drugs. Receptors originate from a female donor with Graves disease.

This clonotype was seen many times. The chain joins TRBV11-2 to TRBJ1-1; TRBD1 is a possible D gene (5 bases). Germline CDR1 reads SGHAT; CDR2 reads FQNNGV. The CDR3 is made up of 13 amino acids. Between the trimmed V and J ends, which lost 3 bases and 7 bases, there was a span of 12 bases. DNA of the CDR3: TGTGCCAGCAGCTTGGGACCCGGTCTTGAAGCTTTCTTT. Translated: CASSLGPGLEAFF.

This clonotype was recorded many times. The rearrangement links TRBV28 to TRBJ1-3; D call uncertain. CDR3 length: 14 residues. V lost 5 bases, J lost 0 bases, and 8 bases lay in between. Germline CDR1 is MDHEN and CDR2 is SYDVKM. CDR3 in amino acids: CASSEGNSGNTIYF. As DNA, the CDR3 is TGTGCCAGCAGTGAGGGAAACTCTGGAAACACCATATATTTT.

The chain recombines TRBV5-6 with TRBJ2-7; possible D gene TRBD1, 6 bases. With 6 bases removed from V and 0 bases from J, the gap between germline ends came to 19 bases. Looked up from germline, CDR1 is SGHDT and CDR2 is YYEEEE. The CDR3 totals 16 residues. The CDR3 loop reads CASTQGGYRVSYEQYF. For the CDR3, the DNA is TGTGCCAGCACCCAAGGGGGATACAGGGTCTCCTACGAGCAGTACTTC.

The chain employs TRBV20-1 and TRBJ1-6; D is possibly TRBD1 (6 bases). CDR3 size: 14 residues. V was pared by 0 bases and J by 8 bases, with 11 bases between. CDR1 DFQATT and CDR2 SNEGSKA come from the germline V gene (reference sequence). The CDR3 DNA reads as TGCAGTGCTAGAGATACAGGGACCTATTCACCCCTCCACTTT. Protein product: CSARDTGTYSPLHF.

The V gene is TRBV7-6, the J gene TRBJ2-3, with 10 bases fitting TRBD1. Germline-derived CDR1 and CDR2 are SGHVS and FNYEAQ. V shed 6 bases and J 6 bases; nucleotides not matched to a gene: 9. The CDR3 consists of 15 residues. For the CDR3, the DNA is TGTGCCAGCAGTTCCGACAGGGGGCTGTTGGATACGCAGTATTTT. Protein: CASSSDRGLLDTQYF.

J is TRBJ2-3 and V is TRBV19; maybe TRBD2 (6 bases). Germline lookup yields CDR1 LNHDA and CDR2 SQIVND (reference sequence). V was shortened by 7 bases and J by 4 bases, with 12 bases between the two germline ends. The CDR3 covers 13 residues. Here the CDR3 DNA reads TGTGCCAGTAAGGGCAGGGAGGCAGATACGCAGTATTTT. Translation gives CASKGREADTQYF.

This clonotype was seen many times. This chain links TRBV19 with TRBJ1-2, with a weak D call TRBD1 (5 bases). The germline V gene has CDR1 LNHDA and CDR2 SQIVND (reference sequence). The CDR3 is 14 residues long. The ends were cut back, 8 bases at V and 1 base at J, with 14 bases in the middle. The CDR3 DNA follows: TGTGCCAGTCTTACGACGGGGGATAACTATGGCTACACCTTC. This encodes CASLTTGDNYGYTF.

This clonotype has a handful of counts. The CDR3 DNA follows: TGTGCCAGTAAAATGACGGGAGAATCGTACGAGCAGTACTTC. Its translation: CASKMTGESYEQYF. The gene calls are TRBV19 and TRBJ2-7, with a weak D call TRBD2 (6 bases). The CDR3 is 14 residues long. The V end lost 7 bases, the J end lost 4 bases, and 17 bases lay between the germline ends. Germline V CDR1 and CDR2: LNHDA, SQIVND (reference sequence).

This clonotype has at least ten counts. The rearrangement links TRBV28 to TRBJ1-6, with D possibly being TRBD1 (5 bases). CDR3 length: 14 amino acids. Germline CDR1 is MDHEN and CDR2 is SYDVKM. Deletions cut 4 bases from V and 5 bases from J, with 9 bases between. CDR3 sequence: CASSSGTDNSPLHF. CDR3 bases: TGTGCCAGCAGTTCCGGGACGGATAATTCACCCCTCCACTTT.

This clonotype was detected ten times or more. This chain joins TRBV9 and TRBJ1-5; D not certain. The V and J ends lost 0 bases and 7 bases respectively, with 2 bases between them. Germline V CDR1 and CDR2: SGDLS, YYNGEE. This CDR3 contains 11 residues. The CDR3 reads CASSVDQPQHF. CDR3 sequence (DNA): TGTGCCAGCAGCGTAGACCAGCCCCAGCATTTT.